This T cell receptor (beta chain) was identified during a study of CD4 T cells in relation to SARS-CoV-2 and coronaviruses. Sequenced by immunoSEQ multiplex PCR; TCRdb stores in-frame clones only, minus some. The sample includes about 29,000 clones, about three quarters of them seen just once. The unexposed donors gave CD4+ T cells in about 2010-2019, prior to COVID-19. After about 11 days of culture, CD4+ T cells were isolated. Germline-derived CDR1 and CDR2 are LNHDA and SQIVND (reference sequence). This CDR3 is 13 amino acids long. Unmatched junction bases numbered 14, after V lost 11 bases and J lost 10 bases. A word on this clone: No antigen is known for it.

Sequencing was done on a sample of CD4+ T cells from PBMCs, cultured in vitro. The receptor's source is a human donor in good health. The genes are TRBV19 and TRBJ2-1, with 7 bases that match TRBD1. The CDR3 spells CAAGDSPGLEQFF. The CDR3 nucleotides are TGTGCCGCCGGGGACAGCCCGGGCCTCGAGCAGTTCTTC.